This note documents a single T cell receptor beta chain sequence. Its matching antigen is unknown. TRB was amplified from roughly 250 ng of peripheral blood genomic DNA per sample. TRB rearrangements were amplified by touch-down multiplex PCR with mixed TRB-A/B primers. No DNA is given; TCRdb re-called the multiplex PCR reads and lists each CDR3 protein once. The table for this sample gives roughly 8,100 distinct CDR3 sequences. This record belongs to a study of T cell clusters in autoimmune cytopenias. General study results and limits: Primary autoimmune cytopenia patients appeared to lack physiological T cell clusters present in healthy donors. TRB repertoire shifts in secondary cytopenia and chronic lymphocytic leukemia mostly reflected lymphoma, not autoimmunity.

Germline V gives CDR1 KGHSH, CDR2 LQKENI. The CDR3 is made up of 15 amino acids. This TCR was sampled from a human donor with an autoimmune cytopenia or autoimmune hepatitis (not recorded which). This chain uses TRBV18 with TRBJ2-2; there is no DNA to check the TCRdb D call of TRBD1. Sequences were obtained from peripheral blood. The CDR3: CASSTGQGKTGELFF.